These T cell receptor beta chains were read from a single sample in a study of shared T cell receptors in the human thymus. The repertoire was sequenced with immunoSEQ multiplex PCR; TCRdb's copy has only in-frame clones and lacks some. Here the sample spans hundreds of thousands of clones, approximately 80% being singletons. The data also belong to a second study, concerning human thymus T cells.

Material: thymocytes. The source of these receptors is a boy under two years old with a congenital heart defect. Both conserved end residues are part of each CDR3. A D gene is named only where the DNA matches it firmly. Rows may omit the clone size; those that give it use once, few, many or a size class.

size	D	V	J	DNA	CDR3
NA	TRBD1	TRBV5-8	TRBJ2-3	TGTGCCAGCAGCCCGGGGGGACAGGGTACTAACACAGATACGCAGTATTTT	CASSPGGQGTNTDTQYF
NA	NA	TRBV18	TRBJ2-7	TGTGCCAGCTCAAGGGGGGGCTACGAGCAGTACTTC	CASSRGGYEQYF
NA	NA	TRBV4-3	TRBJ2-5	TGCGCCAGCAGCCAAGATCGGATGAGGCGGGCGAACCAAGAGACCCAGTACTTC	CASSQDRMRRANQETQYF
NA	TRBD2	TRBV19	TRBJ2-7	TGTGCCAGTAGTACCCCTCCGGGACTAGCGGGAGATGGGTCTGTCCACGAGCAGTACTTC	CASSTPPGLAGDGSVHEQYF
NA	TRBD2	TRBV7-3	TRBJ2-7	TGTGCCAGCAGCTTAAGGGGGCCTAGCGGGAGTATTTCGTACGAGCAGTACTTC	CASSLRGPSGSISYEQYF
NA	NA	TRBV12-5	TRBJ1-1	TGTGCTAGTGGGTCAGAGGCGGGAGACCGACCGCAAGGGGCTGAAGCTTTCTTT	CASGSEAGDRPQGAEAFF
NA	NA	TRBV27	TRBJ2-7	TGTGCCAGCAGTTTATACGGCTCCTACGAGCAGTACTTC	CASSLYGSYEQYF
NA	NA	TRBV28	TRBJ2-1	TGTGCCAGCAGTTTCCACTATGTGGAGGGCAATGAGCAGTTCTTC	CASSFHYVEGNEQFF
NA	NA	TRBV9	TRBJ2-5	TGTGCCAGCAGCGTAGGTTTCGCGGGCTCAGAGACCCAGTACTTC	CASSVGFAGSETQYF
NA	TRBD1	TRBV27	TRBJ2-7	TGTGCCAGCAGTCCTCTCCCGGGACAGGGGGCAAGGTACGAGCAGTACTTC	CASSPLPGQGARYEQYF
NA	NA	TRBV2	TRBJ2-3	TGTGCCAGCAGTGCAGCTAATTCAGATACGCAGTATTTT	CASSAANSDTQYF
NA	NA	TRBV5-1	TRBJ2-7	TGCGCCAGCAGCTTAGTATCTCAAAGAGGCTACGAGCAGTACTTC	CASSLVSQRGYEQYF
NA	NA	TRBV15	TRBJ1-1	TGTGCCACCAGGGAGGGCAGGACTGGGGGACTTTGGACTGAAGCTTTCTTT	CATREGRTGGLWTEAFF
NA	NA	TRBV11-2	TRBJ1-2	TGTGCCAGCAGCTTAGGACAGATTAATTTTAACTATGGCTACACCTTC	CASSLGQINFNYGYTF
NA	TRBD1	TRBV6-6	TRBJ2-5	TGTGCCAGCAGCATGACAGGGGCGCTTAAGGAGACCCAGTACTTC	CASSMTGALKETQYF
NA	TRBD1	TRBV30	TRBJ2-3	TGTGCCTGGAGAGGGGGCTCAGATACGCAGTATTTT	CAWRGGSDTQYF
few	NA	TRBV5-4	TRBJ2-7	TGTGCCAGCAGCTTGGCCGGGTCGAGCTCCTACGAGCAGTACTTC	CASSLAGSSSYEQYF
NA	TRBD1	TRBV10-3	TRBJ1-5	TGTGCCATCAGTCCCGGGACAGGGAATGGGCAGCATTTT	CAISPGTGNGQHF
NA	NA	TRBV7-9	TRBJ2-7	TGTGCCAGCAGCTTAGACGGGGTAGGGGAGCAGTACTTC	CASSLDGVGEQYF
NA	NA	TRBV19	TRBJ2-1	TGTGCCAGTAGTATAGGCCGTCTGAGGGATGAGCAGTTCTTC	CASSIGRLRDEQFF
NA	NA	TRBV4-3	TRBJ1-4	TGCGCCAGCAGCCAAGACAGGCTGATTAATGAAAAACTGTTTTTT	CASSQDRLINEKLFF
NA	NA	TRBV25-1	TRBJ2-1	TGTGCCAGCCCGGGAGAGCAGTTCTTC	CASPGEQFF
NA	TRBD2	TRBV6-5	TRBJ2-5	TGTGCCGCACCCAGGGAGGGGAGTACGAAGACCCAGTACTTC	CAAPREGSTKTQYF
NA	TRBD1	TRBV7-2	TRBJ1-1	TGTGCCAGCAGCTTAGTCCCCGGGACAGGGGAGACTGAAGCTTTCTTT	CASSLVPGTGETEAFF
few	TRBD2	TRBV28	TRBJ2-1	TGTGCCAGCAGGGTAAGCGGGAGGGCCCTCGGTGAGCAGTTCTTC	CASRVSGRALGEQFF
NA	NA	TRBV12-5	TRBJ1-2	TGTGCTAGTGGTCAAAGCTCAGCCAGGGTGAACAATGGCTACACCTTC	CASGQSSARVNNGYTF
NA	TRBD1	TRBV5-6	TRBJ2-7	TGTGCCAGCAGCTTAGCGGGACAGGGTAGCGAGCAGTACTTC	CASSLAGQGSEQYF
NA	TRBD2	TRBV28	TRBJ2-7	TGTGCCAGCAGTTTACCAGGGACTAGCGGGATTGGTTACGAGCAGTACTTC	CASSLPGTSGIGYEQYF
NA	TRBD1	TRBV11-2	TRBJ1-4	TGTGCCAGCAGCTCTACACAGGGGGCAGATGAAAAACTGTTTTTT	CASSSTQGADEKLFF
NA	NA	TRBV27	TRBJ1-5	TGTGCCAGCAGTTCCCCGGCGGGGGGAGGCAGTCAGCCCCAGCATTTT	CASSSPAGGGSQPQHF
NA	TRBD2	TRBV4-1	TRBJ2-1	TGCGCCAGCAGCTGGACTAGTTGTAGGTGTGACAATGAGCAGTTCTTC	CASSWTSCRCDNEQFF
NA	NA	TRBV27	TRBJ2-3	TGTGCCAGCAGTTTATCGGCGGGGAACACAGATACGCAGTATTTT	CASSLSAGNTDTQYF
NA	TRBD1	TRBV29-1	TRBJ2-7	TGCAGCGTTGAGACAGGGTACGAGCAGTACTTC	CSVETGYEQYF
NA	NA	TRBV6-5	TRBJ2-7	TGTGCCAGCAGTTACGCGGGCGGCGAGCAGTACTTC	CASSYAGGEQYF
NA	NA	TRBV5-1	TRBJ1-2	TGCGCCAGCAGCTTGGGATACGGACTTAACTATGGCTACACCTTC	CASSLGYGLNYGYTF
NA	NA	TRBV5-1	TRBJ1-3	TGCGCCAGCAGCGTTATGCCCGCGGCGGGAAACACCATATATTTT	CASSVMPAAGNTIYF
NA	TRBD2	TRBV5-4	TRBJ2-3	TGTGCCAGCAGCTTGATCTATCCGGTAGCGGGAGTCGGCACAGATACGCAGTATTTT	CASSLIYPVAGVGTDTQYF
NA	TRBD2	TRBV7-9	TRBJ2-1	TGTGCCAGCAGCTTAGTCGGCCTAGCGGGGAACAATGAGCAGTTCTTC	CASSLVGLAGNNEQFF
NA	TRBD1	TRBV27	TRBJ1-2	TGTGCCAGCAGTCCTACCCCGCCAGGGGGCCCCGGCTATGGCTACACCTTC	CASSPTPPGGPGYGYTF
NA	TRBD1	TRBV14	TRBJ1-2	TGTGCCAGCAGCCAAGCGGGGACAGGGGTCAACTATGGCTACACCTTC	CASSQAGTGVNYGYTF
NA	NA	TRBV6-1	TRBJ2-1	TGTGCCAGCAGTGAAGGAAGGGGGGGGGCCTACAATGAGCAGTTCTTC	CASSEGRGGAYNEQFF